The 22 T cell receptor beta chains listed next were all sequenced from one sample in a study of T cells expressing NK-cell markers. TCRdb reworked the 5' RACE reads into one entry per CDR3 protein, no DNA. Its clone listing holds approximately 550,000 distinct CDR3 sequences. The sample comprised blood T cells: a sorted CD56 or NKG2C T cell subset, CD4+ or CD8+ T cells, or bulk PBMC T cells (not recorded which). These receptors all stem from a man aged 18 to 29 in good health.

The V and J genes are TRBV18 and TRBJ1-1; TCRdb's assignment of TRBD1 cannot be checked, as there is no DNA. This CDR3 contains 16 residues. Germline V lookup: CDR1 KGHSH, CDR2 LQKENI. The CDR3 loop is CASSPPGQKKGVKAFF.

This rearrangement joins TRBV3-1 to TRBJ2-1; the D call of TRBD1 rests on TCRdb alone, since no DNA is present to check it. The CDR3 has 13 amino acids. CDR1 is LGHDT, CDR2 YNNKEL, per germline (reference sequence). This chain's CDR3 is CASSWTANNEQFF.

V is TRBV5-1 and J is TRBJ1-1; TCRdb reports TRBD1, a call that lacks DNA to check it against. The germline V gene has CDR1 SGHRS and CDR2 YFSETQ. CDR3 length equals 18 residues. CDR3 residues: CASSLVPRQESWGTEAFF.

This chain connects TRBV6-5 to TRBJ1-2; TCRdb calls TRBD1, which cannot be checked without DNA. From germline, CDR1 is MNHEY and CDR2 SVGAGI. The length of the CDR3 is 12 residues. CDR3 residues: CASTTGLYGYTF.

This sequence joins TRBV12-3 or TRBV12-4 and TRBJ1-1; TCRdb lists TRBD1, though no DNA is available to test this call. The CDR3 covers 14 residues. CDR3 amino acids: CASSRAGENTEAFF.

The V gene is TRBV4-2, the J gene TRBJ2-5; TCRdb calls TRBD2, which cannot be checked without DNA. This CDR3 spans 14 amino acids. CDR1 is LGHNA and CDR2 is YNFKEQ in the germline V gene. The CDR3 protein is CASSQVGGGETQYF.

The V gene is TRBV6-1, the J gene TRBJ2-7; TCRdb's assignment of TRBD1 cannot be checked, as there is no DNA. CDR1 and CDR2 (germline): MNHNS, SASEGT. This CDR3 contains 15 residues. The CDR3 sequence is CASSRDRGESYEQYF.

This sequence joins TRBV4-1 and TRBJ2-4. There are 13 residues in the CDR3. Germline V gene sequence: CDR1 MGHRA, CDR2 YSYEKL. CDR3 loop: CASSHLTGDIQYF.

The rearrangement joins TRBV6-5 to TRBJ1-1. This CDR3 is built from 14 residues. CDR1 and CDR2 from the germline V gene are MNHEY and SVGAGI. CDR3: CASSYSGRSGEAFF.

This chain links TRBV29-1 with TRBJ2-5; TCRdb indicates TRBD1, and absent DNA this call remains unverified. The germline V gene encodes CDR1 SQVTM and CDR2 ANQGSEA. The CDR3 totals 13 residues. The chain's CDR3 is CGLGDRQQETQYF.

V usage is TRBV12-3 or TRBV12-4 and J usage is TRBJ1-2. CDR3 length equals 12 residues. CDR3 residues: CASSLLRSGYTF.

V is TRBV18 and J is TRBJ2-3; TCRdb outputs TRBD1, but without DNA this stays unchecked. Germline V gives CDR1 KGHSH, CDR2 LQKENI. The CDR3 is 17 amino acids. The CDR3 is CASSPPGAWDNTDTQYF.

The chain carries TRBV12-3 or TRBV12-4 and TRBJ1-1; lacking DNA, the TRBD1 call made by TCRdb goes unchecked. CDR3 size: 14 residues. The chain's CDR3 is CASSRDISNTEAFF.

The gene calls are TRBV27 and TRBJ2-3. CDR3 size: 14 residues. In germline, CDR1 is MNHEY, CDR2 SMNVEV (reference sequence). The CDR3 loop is CASSHHEGADTQYF.

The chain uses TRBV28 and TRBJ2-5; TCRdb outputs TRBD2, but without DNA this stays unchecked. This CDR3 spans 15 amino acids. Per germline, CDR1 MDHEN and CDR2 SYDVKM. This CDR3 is CASSFVGSATKTQYF. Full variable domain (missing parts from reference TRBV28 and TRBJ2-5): DVKVTQSSRYLVKRTGEKVFLECVQDMDHENMFWYRQDPGLGLRLIYFSYDVKMKEKGDIPEGYSVSREKKERFSLILESASTNQTSMYLCASSFVGSATKTQYFGPGTRLLVL.

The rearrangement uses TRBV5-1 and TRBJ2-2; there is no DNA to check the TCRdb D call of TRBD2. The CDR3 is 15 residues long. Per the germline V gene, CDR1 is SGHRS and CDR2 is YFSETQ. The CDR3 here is CASKRDSGRNGELFF.

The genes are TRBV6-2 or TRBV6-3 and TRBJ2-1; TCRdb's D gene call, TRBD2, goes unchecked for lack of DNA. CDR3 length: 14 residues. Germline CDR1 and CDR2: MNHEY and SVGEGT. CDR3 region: CASSRVLVSNEQFF.

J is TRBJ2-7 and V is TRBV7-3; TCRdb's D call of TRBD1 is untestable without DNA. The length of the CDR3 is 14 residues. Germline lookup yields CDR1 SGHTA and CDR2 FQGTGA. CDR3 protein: CASSLKTESHGQYF.

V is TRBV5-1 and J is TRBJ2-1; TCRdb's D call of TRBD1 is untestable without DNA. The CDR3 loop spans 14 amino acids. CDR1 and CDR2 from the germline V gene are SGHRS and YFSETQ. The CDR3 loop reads CASSQTGMGGEQFF.

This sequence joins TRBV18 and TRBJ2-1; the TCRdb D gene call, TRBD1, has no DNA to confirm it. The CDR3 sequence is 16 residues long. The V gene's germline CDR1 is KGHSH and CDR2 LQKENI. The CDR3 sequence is CASSPDRGAAYNEQFF.

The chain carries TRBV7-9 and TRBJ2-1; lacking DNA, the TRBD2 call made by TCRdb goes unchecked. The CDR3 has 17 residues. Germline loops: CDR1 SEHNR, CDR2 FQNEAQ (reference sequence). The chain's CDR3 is CASRFGTGTSGIGEQFF.

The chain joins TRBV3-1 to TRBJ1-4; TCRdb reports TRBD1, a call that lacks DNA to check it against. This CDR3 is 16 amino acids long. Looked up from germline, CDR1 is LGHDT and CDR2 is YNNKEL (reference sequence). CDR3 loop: CASSQDQGRANEKLFF.